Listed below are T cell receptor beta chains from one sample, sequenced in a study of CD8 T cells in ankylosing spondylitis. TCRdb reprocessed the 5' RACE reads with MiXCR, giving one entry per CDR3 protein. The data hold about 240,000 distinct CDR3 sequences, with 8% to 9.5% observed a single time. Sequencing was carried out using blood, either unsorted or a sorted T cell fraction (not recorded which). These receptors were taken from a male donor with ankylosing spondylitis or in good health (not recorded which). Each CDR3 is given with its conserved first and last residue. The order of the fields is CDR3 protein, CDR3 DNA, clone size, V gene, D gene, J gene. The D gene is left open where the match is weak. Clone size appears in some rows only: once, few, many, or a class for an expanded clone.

CSARGLDSVLYNEQFF | TGCAGTGCTAGAGGCCTTGACAGCGTATTGTACAATGAGCAGTTCTTC | many | TRBV20-1 | - | TRBJ2-1
CASRWQGNGELFF | TGCGCCAGCAGGTGGCAGGGGAACGGGGAGCTGTTTTTT | many | TRBV5-1 | - | TRBJ2-2
CASSLEADGTRYF | TGCGCCAGCAGCTTGGAGGCAGACGGGACCAGATACTTC | few | TRBV5-1 | - | TRBJ2-5
CASSPETAYGYTF | TGTGCCAGCTCACCAGAGACAGCTTATGGCTACACCTTC | - | TRBV18 | - | TRBJ1-2
CASSFSGRVSPTEAFF | TGTGCCAGCAGTTTTTCGGGCAGGGTCTCTCCCACTGAAGCTTTCTTT | few | TRBV12-3/TRBV12-4 | - | TRBJ1-1
CASSLADRVAGTDTQYF | TGCGCCAGCAGCTTGGCGGACAGGGTTGCCGGCACAGATACGCAGTATTTT | many | TRBV5-1 | TRBD1 | TRBJ2-3
CASSLSQGNTGELFF | TGTGCCAGCAGCCTTTCCCAGGGTAACACCGGGGAGCTGTTTTTT | - | TRBV7-6 | - | TRBJ2-2
CASSHAQGELFF | TGTGCCAGCAGTCACGCTCAGGGGGAGCTGTTTTTT | many | TRBV28 | - | TRBJ2-2
CASSAAGQGYGYTF | TGTGCCAGCAGCGCGGCCGGACAGGGGTATGGCTACACCTTC | many | TRBV7-2 | TRBD1 | TRBJ1-2
CASSQDWTGSNEQFF | TGTGCCAGCAGCCAAGATTGGACAGGGTCCAATGAGCAGTTCTTC | many | TRBV3-1 | TRBD1 | TRBJ2-1
CASSYDPNQGFTNEQFF | TGTGCCAGCAGTTATGACCCCAACCAGGGCTTTACTAATGAGCAGTTCTTC | many | TRBV6-2/TRBV6-3 | - | TRBJ2-1
CASSDRGQYNEQFF | TGTGCCAGCAGCGACAGGGGGCAGTACAATGAGCAGTTCTTC | many | TRBV7-2 | TRBD1 | TRBJ2-1
CASSSPAGTYNEQFF | TGTGCCAGTAGTTCGCCAGCGGGCACCTACAATGAGCAGTTCTTC | few | TRBV19 | - | TRBJ2-1
CASSFSGAQAPSDGYTF | TGTGCCAGCAGTTTCAGTGGGGCACAAGCCCCCTCCGATGGCTACACCTTC | many | TRBV28 | - | TRBJ1-2
CASSSSGAYGYTF | TGTGCCAGCAGTTCATCCGGGGCATATGGCTACACCTTC | many | TRBV7-9 | - | TRBJ1-2
CASSLGVRGPYTEAFF | TGCGCCAGCAGCCTGGGCGTCCGGGGGCCTTACACTGAAGCTTTCTTT | many | TRBV5-1 | - | TRBJ1-1
CSARDRQGLGNSPLHF | TGCAGTGCTAGAGATAGGCAGGGGCTGGGGAATTCACCCCTCCACTTT | many | TRBV20-1 | - | TRBJ1-6
CASSPLDKNTGELFF | TGTGCCAGCTCACCACTGGACAAGAACACCGGGGAGCTGTTTTTT | - | TRBV18 | - | TRBJ2-2
CASSGSWSGSYTGELFF | TGCGCCAGCAGCGGATCGTGGAGCGGGAGCTACACCGGGGAGCTGTTTTTT | many | TRBV5-1 | TRBD2 | TRBJ2-2
CAISEADGGHEQYF | TGTGCCATCAGTGAAGCGGATGGCGGCCACGAGCAGTACTTC | many | TRBV10-3 | - | TRBJ2-7
CSARETGQDVEQYF | TGCAGTGCTAGAGAGACAGGGCAGGACGTCGAGCAGTACTTC | few | TRBV20-1 | TRBD1 | TRBJ2-7
CASSDDYGYTF | TGTGCCTCGAGCGACGACTATGGCTACACCTTC | many | TRBV30 | - | TRBJ1-2
CASSLGRVDTEAFF | TGTGCCAGCAGCCTGGGACGTGTCGACACTGAAGCTTTCTTT | - | TRBV5-5 | - | TRBJ1-1
CSALVQGTESTREQFF | TGCAGTGCGCTTGTGCAGGGGACCGAAAGTACTCGGGAGCAGTTCTTC | - | TRBV20-1 | - | TRBJ2-1
CASSATLAGQETQYF | TGTGCCAGCAGCGCCACCCTCGCGGGCCAAGAGACCCAGTACTTC | many | TRBV5-6 | - | TRBJ2-5
CASTMTGYNEQFF | TGTGCCAGCACTATGACTGGATACAATGAGCAGTTCTTC | few | TRBV12-3/TRBV12-4 | - | TRBJ2-1
CASSVGTAYEQYF | TGCGCCAGCAGCGTTGGGACAGCCTACGAGCAGTACTTC | few | TRBV5-1 | TRBD1 | TRBJ2-7
CASSLGEFYEQYF | TGCGCCAGCAGCTTGGGGGAATTCTACGAGCAGTACTTC | few | TRBV5-1 | - | TRBJ2-7
CASSQGRAGGPDMDTQYF | TGTGCCAGCAGCCAAGGCCGAGCGGGAGGGCCGGATATGGATACGCAGTATTTT | many | TRBV4-2 | TRBD2 | TRBJ2-3
CASGQGALGTAQYF | TGTGCCAGCGGACAGGGGGCGCTAGGGACGGCACAGTATTTT | - | TRBV12-3/TRBV12-4 | TRBD1 | TRBJ2-3
CASSHGLEGPGEQFF | TGCGCCAGCAGCCACGGACTAGAAGGACCCGGTGAGCAGTTCTTC | few | TRBV4-3 | TRBD2 | TRBJ2-1
CASSESAGAEAFF | TGCGCCAGCAGTGAGTCAGCCGGAGCTGAAGCTTTCTTT | many | TRBV10-1 | - | TRBJ1-1
CSASLYNEQFF | TGCAGTGCTAGCCTGTACAATGAGCAGTTCTTC | many | TRBV20-1 | - | TRBJ2-1
CASGPQRHIDGELFF | TGTGCCAGCGGCCCCCAGAGACACATTGACGGGGAGCTGTTTTTT | - | TRBV11-2 | - | TRBJ2-2
CASGGGYEQYF | TGTGCCAGCGGGGGGGGCTACGAGCAGTACTTC | many | TRBV12-3/TRBV12-4 | TRBD2 | TRBJ2-7
CATWVGRVSYEQYF | TGTGCCACCTGGGTTGGCAGGGTTTCCTACGAGCAGTACTTC | many | TRBV6-2/TRBV6-3 | - | TRBJ2-7
CSAQTSGNTGELFF | TGCAGTGCTCAGACTAGCGGGAACACCGGGGAGCTGTTTTTT | many | TRBV20-1 | TRBD2 | TRBJ2-2
CASTTLGNTEAFF | TGCGCCAGCACGACCCTAGGGAACACTGAAGCTTTCTTT | many | TRBV5-1 | - | TRBJ1-1
CASSPSVDVKVIRSLFHEQYF | TGCGCCAGCAGCCCCTCGGTTGACGTTAAGGTAATTCGGAGTTTGTTCCACGAGCAGTACTTC | - | TRBV5-1 | - | TRBJ2-7
CASSPGGTQYF | TGTGCCAGCAGCCCTGGGGGGACCCAGTACTTC | - | TRBV7-2 | - | TRBJ2-5
CATGAGPHEQYF | TGTGCCACCGGAGCGGGGCCCCACGAGCAGTACTTC | - | TRBV6-5 | TRBD2 | TRBJ2-7
CASRAGGFTDTQYF | TGTGCCAGCAGAGCGGGGGGCTTCACAGATACGCAGTATTTT | many | TRBV27 | TRBD2 | TRBJ2-3
CASSLGTGVGETQYF | TGCGCCAGCAGCTTGGGAACAGGGGTCGGAGAGACCCAGTACTTC | - | TRBV5-1 | TRBD1 | TRBJ2-5
CASSLSVGLNTEAFF | TGTGCCAGCAGTTTATCGGTCGGATTGAACACTGAAGCTTTCTTT | many | TRBV27 | - | TRBJ1-1
CSVEVRASGSVEQYF | TGCAGCGTTGAAGTTCGGGCTAGCGGGAGTGTCGAGCAGTACTTC | many | TRBV29-1 | TRBD2 | TRBJ2-7
CASSLGNYGYTF | TGCGCCAGCAGCTTGGGGAACTATGGCTACACCTTC | many | TRBV5-1 | - | TRBJ1-2
CASSQDGEQAFF | TGCGCCAGCAGCCAAGATGGGGAACAAGCTTTCTTT | few | TRBV4-1 | - | TRBJ1-1
CASSFDLTNTDTQYF | TGTGCCAGCAGCTTCGACCTGACGAACACAGATACGCAGTATTTT | many | TRBV7-9 | - | TRBJ2-3